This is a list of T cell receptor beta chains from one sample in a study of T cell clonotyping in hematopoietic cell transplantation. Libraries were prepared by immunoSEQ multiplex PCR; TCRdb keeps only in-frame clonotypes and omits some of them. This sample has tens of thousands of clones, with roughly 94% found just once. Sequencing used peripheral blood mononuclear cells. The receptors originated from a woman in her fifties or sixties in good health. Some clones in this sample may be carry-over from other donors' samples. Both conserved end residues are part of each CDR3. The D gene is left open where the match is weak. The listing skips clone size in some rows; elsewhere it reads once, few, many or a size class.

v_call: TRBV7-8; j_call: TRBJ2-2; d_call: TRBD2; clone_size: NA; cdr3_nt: TGTGCCAGCAGCCCAAGGACTAGCGCTGCGAACACCGGGGAGCTGTTTTTT; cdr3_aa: CASSPRTSAANTGELFF
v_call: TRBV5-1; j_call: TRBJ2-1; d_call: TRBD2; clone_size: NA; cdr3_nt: TGCGCCAGCAAACCTAGCGGGGGCTCCTACAATGAGCAGTTCTTC; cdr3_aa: CASKPSGGSYNEQFF
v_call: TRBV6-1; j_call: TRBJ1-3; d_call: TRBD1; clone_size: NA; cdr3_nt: TGTGCCAGCGGGACAGGAGCCGCCACCATATATTTT; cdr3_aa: CASGTGAATIYF
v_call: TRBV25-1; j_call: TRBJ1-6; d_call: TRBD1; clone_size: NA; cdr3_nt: TGTGCCAGCAGTCCAGGGGGCGCGTCCTCACCCCTCCACTTT; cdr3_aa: CASSPGGASSPLHF
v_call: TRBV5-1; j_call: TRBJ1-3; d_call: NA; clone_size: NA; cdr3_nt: TGCGCCAGCAGCTTGGGCAGCATGACTGGAAACACCATATATTTT; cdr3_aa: CASSLGSMTGNTIYF
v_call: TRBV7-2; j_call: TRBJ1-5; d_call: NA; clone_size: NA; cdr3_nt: TGTGCCAGCAGCTTCTCTATTCAGGATCAGCCCCAGCATTTT; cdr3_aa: CASSFSIQDQPQHF
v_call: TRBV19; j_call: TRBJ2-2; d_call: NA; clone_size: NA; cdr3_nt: TGTGCCAGTAGTATAGAGGGGGCCGAGAACACCGGGGAGCTGTTTTTT; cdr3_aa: CASSIEGAENTGELFF
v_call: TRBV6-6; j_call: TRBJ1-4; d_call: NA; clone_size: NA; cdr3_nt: TGTGCCAGCAGTTACTCGCGGGAAAAACTGTTTTTT; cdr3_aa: CASSYSREKLFF
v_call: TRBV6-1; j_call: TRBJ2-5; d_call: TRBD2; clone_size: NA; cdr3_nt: TGTGCCAGCCGACTAGCGGGGGGGCTGGAGACCCAGTACTTC; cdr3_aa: CASRLAGGLETQYF
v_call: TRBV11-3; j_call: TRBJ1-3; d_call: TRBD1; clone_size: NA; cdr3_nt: TGTGCCAGCAGCCAGGGGGATTCGCGAAACACCATATATTTT; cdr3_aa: CASSQGDSRNTIYF
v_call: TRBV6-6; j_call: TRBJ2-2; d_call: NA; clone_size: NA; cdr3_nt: TGTGCCAGCAGTTACTCTGGACACACGAACACCGGGGAGCTGTTTTTT; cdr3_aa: CASSYSGHTNTGELFF
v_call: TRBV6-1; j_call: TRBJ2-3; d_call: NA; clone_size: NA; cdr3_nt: TGTGCCAGCAGTGTTGCAGGGCGGACAGATACGCAGTATTTT; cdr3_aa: CASSVAGRTDTQYF
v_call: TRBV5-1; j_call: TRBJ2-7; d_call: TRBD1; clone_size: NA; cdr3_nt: TGCGCCAGCAGCTTGGCCTGGGGGACAGAGGTCTACGAGCAGTACTTC; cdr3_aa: CASSLAWGTEVYEQYF
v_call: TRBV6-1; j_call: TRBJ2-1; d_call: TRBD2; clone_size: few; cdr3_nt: TGTGCCAGCAGGGGTCCGGGGGGGGGTTACAATGAGCAGTTCTTC; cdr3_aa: CASRGPGGGYNEQFF
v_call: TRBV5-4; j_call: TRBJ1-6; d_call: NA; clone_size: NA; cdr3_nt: TGTGCCAGCAGCTCGAGCGCTTCTAATTCACCCCTCCACTTT; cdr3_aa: CASSSSASNSPLHF
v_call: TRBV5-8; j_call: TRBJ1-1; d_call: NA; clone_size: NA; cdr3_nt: TGTGCCAGCAGCCGGATCAGGGTAGGGGACACTGAAGCTTTCTTT; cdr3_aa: CASSRIRVGDTEAFF
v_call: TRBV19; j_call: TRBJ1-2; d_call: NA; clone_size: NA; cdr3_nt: TGTGCCAGTAGTATTACGGCAGGGCTTGGCTACACCTTC; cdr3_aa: CASSITAGLGYTF
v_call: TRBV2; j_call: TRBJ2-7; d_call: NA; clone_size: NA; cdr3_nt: TGTGCCAGCAAGACGGATGCGAGCTCCTACGAGCAGTACTTC; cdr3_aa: CASKTDASSYEQYF
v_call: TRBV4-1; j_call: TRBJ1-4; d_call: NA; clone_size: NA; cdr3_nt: TGCGCCAGCGGGGGACGGGGGGAAAGTAATGAAAAACTGTTTTTT; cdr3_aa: CASGGRGESNEKLFF
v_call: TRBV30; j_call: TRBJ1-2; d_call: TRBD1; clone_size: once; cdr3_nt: TGTGCCTGGAACCTACAAAAGGACAGGGGGTACTATGGCTACACCTTC; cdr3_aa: CAWNLQKDRGYYGYTF
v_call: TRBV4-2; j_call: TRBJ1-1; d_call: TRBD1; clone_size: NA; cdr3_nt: TGTGCCAGCAGCCAAGAAGGAGACAGGGATACTGAAGCTTTCTTT; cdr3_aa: CASSQEGDRDTEAFF
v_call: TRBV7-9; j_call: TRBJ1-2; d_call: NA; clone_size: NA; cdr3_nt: TGTGCCAGCAGCTCTGCATTAGGGGCCTTACACAACTATGGCTACACCTTC; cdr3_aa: CASSSALGALHNYGYTF
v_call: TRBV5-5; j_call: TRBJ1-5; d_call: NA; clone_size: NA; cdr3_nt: TGTGCCAGCAGACCCGACAGCAATAGCAATCAGCCCCAGCATTTT; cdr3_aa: CASRPDSNSNQPQHF
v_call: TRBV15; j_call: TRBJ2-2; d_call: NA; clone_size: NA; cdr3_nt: TGTGCCACCAGCACCCGGACGAACACCGGGGAGCTGTTTTTT; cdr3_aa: CATSTRTNTGELFF
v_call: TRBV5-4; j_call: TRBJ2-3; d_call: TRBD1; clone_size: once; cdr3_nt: TGTGCCAGCAGCACCCGGACAGGTTCCCGCACAGATACGCAGTATTTT; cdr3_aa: CASSTRTGSRTDTQYF
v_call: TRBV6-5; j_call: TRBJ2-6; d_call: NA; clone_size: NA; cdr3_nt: TGTGCCAGCAGACGTGACGGGTCTGGGGCCAACGTCCTGACTTTC; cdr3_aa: CASRRDGSGANVLTF
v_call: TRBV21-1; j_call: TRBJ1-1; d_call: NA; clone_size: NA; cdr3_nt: TGTGCCAGCAGCTTAAGACAGGGGGCCGGCGAAGCTTTCTTT; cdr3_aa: CASSLRQGAGEAFF
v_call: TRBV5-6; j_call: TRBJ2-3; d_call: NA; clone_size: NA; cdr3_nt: TGTGCCAGCAGCTTGACGTCTACTAGCACAGATACGCAGTATTTT; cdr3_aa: CASSLTSTSTDTQYF
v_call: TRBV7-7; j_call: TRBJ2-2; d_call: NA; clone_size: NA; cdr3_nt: TGTGCCAGCAGCTTAGCTGTGGGCACCGGGGAGCTGTTTTTT; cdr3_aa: CASSLAVGTGELFF
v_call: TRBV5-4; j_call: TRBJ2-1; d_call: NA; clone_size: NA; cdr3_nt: TGTGCCAGCAGCGCCCGGACTATCCAGTACAATGAGCAGTTCTTC; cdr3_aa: CASSARTIQYNEQFF
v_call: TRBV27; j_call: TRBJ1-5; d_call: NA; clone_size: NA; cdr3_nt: TGTGCCACCGGACCCCCGAATCAGCCCCAGCATTTT; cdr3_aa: CATGPPNQPQHF
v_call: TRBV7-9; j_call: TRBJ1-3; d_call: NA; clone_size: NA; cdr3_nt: TGTGCCAGCAGTTGGACAGAACGTGGAAACACCATATATTTT; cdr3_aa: CASSWTERGNTIYF
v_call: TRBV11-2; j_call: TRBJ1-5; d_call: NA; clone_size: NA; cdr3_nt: TGTGCCAGCAGCGCGCTCGGGGGGCCCCAGCATTTT; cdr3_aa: CASSALGGPQHF
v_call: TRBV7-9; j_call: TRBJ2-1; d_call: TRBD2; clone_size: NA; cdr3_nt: TGTGCCAGCAGCTCCCGCGGGGAGGGCGGCAATGAGCAGTTCTTC; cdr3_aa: CASSSRGEGGNEQFF
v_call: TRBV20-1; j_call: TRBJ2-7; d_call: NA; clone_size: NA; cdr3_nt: TGCAGTGCTAGAGAGGATCCCGAGCAGTACTTC; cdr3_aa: CSAREDPEQYF
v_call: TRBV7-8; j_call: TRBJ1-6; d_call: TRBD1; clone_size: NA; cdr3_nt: TGTGCCAGCCAAGACTTAAAATCGGGACAGCAGATTTCACCCCTCCACTTT; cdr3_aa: CASQDLKSGQQISPLHF
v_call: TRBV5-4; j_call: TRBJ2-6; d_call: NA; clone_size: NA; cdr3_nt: TGTGCCAGCAGCTTATTATACTCTGGGGCCAACGTCCTGACTTTC; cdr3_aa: CASSLLYSGANVLTF
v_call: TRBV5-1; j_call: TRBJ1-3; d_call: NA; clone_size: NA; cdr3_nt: TGCGCCAGCAGCTTGTACAGTTTCTCTGGAAACACCATATATTTT; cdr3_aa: CASSLYSFSGNTIYF
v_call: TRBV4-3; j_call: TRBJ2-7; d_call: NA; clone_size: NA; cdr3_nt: TGCGCCAGCAGTACCGGGGCGAGCTCCTACGAGCAGTACTTC; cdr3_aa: CASSTGASSYEQYF
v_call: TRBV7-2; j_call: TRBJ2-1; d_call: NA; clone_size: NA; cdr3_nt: TGTGCCAGCAGCGGCGCCGTGACCCAGGAAGAGCAGTTCTTC; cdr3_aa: CASSGAVTQEEQFF
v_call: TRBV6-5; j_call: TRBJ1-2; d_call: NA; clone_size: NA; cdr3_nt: TGTGCCAGCAGTTCCCTGAGTGGGGCTAACTATGGCTACACCTTC; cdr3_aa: CASSSLSGANYGYTF
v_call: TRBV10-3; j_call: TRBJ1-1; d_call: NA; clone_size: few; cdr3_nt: TGTGCCGTCCTAAAGGACACTGAAGCTTTCTTT; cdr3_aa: CAVLKDTEAFF
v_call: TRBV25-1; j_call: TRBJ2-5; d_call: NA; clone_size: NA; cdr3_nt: TGTGCCAGCAGTGAATCAAGGGGGGCGGCGGAGACCCAGTACTTC; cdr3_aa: CASSESRGAAETQYF
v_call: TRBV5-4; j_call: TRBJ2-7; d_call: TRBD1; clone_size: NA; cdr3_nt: TGTGCCAGCAGAAGGGACAGGGACTCCTACGAGCAGTACTTC; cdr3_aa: CASRRDRDSYEQYF
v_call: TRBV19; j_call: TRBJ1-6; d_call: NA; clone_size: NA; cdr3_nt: TGTGCCAGTAGTACGGGGAGGGCCAGAAGGACACCCCTCCACTTT; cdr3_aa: CASSTGRARRTPLHF
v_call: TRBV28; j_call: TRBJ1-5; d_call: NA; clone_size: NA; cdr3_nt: TGTGCCAGCAAAACAGGGCACAATCAGCCCCAGCATTTT; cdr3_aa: CASKTGHNQPQHF
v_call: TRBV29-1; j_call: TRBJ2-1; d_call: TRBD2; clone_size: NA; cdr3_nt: TGCAGCGGAGGAGCGGGGGGGCTTGAGCAGTTCTTC; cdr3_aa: CSGGAGGLEQFF
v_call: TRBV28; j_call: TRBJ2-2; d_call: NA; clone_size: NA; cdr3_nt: TGTGCCAGCAGACGTACAGACACCGGGGAGCTGTTTTTT; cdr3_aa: CASRRTDTGELFF
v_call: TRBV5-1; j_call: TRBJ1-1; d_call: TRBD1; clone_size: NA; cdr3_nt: TGCGCCAGCAGCTCCCCAGGGGGCAGGGGGGGAACTGAAGCTTTCTTT; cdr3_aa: CASSSPGGRGGTEAFF
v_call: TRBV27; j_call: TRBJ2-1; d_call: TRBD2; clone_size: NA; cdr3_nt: TGTGCCACTTCCGGGGGGGCGCGTGAGCAGTTCTTC; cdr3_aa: CATSGGAREQFF
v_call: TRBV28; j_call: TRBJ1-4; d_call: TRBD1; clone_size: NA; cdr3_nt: TGTGCCAGCAGTCCCCTGAGACAGGGTAGTGAAAAACTGTTTTTT; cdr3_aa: CASSPLRQGSEKLFF
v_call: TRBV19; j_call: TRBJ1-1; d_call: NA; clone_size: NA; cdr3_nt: TGTGCCAGTAGTACCTACAGGGCAGCGGTCACTGAAGCTTTCTTT; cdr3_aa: CASSTYRAAVTEAFF
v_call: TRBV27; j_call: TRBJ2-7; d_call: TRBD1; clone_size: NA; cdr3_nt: TGTGCCAGCAGTAACGGGACAGGCAGCTCCTACGAGCAGTACTTC; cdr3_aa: CASSNGTGSSYEQYF
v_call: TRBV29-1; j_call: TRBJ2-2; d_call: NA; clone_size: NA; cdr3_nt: TGCGTGGGGGGGCCAGGGACCGGGGAGCTGTTTTTT; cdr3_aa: CVGGPGTGELFF
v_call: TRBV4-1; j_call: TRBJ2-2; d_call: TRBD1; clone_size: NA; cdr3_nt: TGCGCCAGCAGCCGCGGACAGGGAGAGAACGGGGAGCTGTTTTTT; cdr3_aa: CASSRGQGENGELFF
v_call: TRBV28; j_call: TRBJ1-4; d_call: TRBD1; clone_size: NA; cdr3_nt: TGTGCCAGCAGTTCCCTGCGACAGGGGGCTATTGAAAAACTGTTTTTT; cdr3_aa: CASSSLRQGAIEKLFF
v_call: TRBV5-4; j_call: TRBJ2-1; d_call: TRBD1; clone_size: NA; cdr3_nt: TGTGCCAGCAGCCCCAATGACAGGGGAAGTGGCAATGAGCAGTTCTTC; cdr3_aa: CASSPNDRGSGNEQFF